The 3 T cell receptor beta chains presented below share a single source sample, sequenced in a study of cytomegalovirus exposure and HLA in healthy donors. The PCR used 60 Vbeta and 13 Jbeta primers. Some clones are missing from TCRdb's copy, which holds only in-frame ones; the method was immunoSEQ multiplex PCR. Among roughly 200,000 clones listed, roughly nine tenths were seen once. The source material was PBMCs. All receptors derive from a boy aged 2 to 9 in good health and CMV-seronegative.

This chain connects TRBV2 to TRBJ2-5; D perhaps matches TRBD2 (5 bases). The CDR3 runs 15 residues. Trimming stripped 1 base from V and 6 bases from J, with 15 bases between. CDR1 and CDR2 from the germline V gene are SNHLY and FYNNEI. The CDR3 sequence: CASSEVGLARKTQYF. The CDR3 DNA reads as TGTGCCAGCAGTGAAGTTGGGCTAGCTAGAAAGACCCAGTACTTC.

The CDR3, as DNA: TGTGCCAGCAGCTTAATAGCGGGACTCCGGGAGACCCAGTACTTC. This encodes CASSLIAGLRETQYF. V gene TRBV7-7 combines with J gene TRBJ2-5; 8 positions agree with TRBD2. Germline V gene sequence: CDR1 SSHAT, CDR2 FNYEAQ (reference sequence). There are 15 residues in the CDR3. J gave up 5 bases and V 2 bases, and 7 bases lay outside the gene matches.

Here the CDR3 reads CASSGGGPGSQETQYF. The CDR3 nucleotides are TGTGCCAGCAGCGGGGGGGGGCCGGGATCACAAGAGACCCAGTACTTC. This sequence joins TRBV5-4 and TRBJ2-5; possibly TRBD2 for D (7 bases). Per the germline V gene, CDR1 is SGHNT and CDR2 is YYREEE (reference sequence). V lost 4 bases and J 2 bases, leaving 18 bases between the germline ends. CDR3 length: 16 amino acids.